Sequencing of this TCR beta chain was carried out in a study of circulating CD8 cells and anti-PD-1 response in melanoma (dated by TCRdb to 2018 to 2021). For context, the study as a whole: Nivolumab was given to patients intravenously at 3 mg/kg every 2 weeks. The melanoma cohort included approximately 13 patients, of whom seven received anti-PD-1 as first-line therapy and six had previously received targeted therapy or immunotherapy. Patients with complete or partial responses were counted as responders, while patients with stable or progressive disease (RECIST v1.1) were counted as non-responders. The TCR repertoire analysis was performed on roughly eleven melanoma patients, comprising 7 non-responders and 4 responders. In on-treatment samples, a biotinylated anti-human IgG4 antibody was used to detect PD-1.

The paper as a whole reports these results and caveats: The authors pointed out that the cohort included both treatment-naive and previously treated patients, and that this mix could influence the results. Only baseline and M1 samples from a small cohort with few responders were used in the published TCR repertoire comparisons. The DNEG repertoire had the highest diversity, the PD-1 and DPOS repertoires had similar and higher clonality, and the TIGIT repertoires had the lowest diversity. Since no tumor material could be accessed, the researchers instead assessed tumor reactivity using peptide assays on expanded sorted subsets. Because material was limited, experiments were generally done without replicates. Repertoires were found to be largely private between subsets, with under 7% of TRB clonotypes shared at M1, and the highest sharing was observed between DPOS and TIGIT.

This clonotype is classified as medium-sized (0.01 to 0.1%). The specificity of this receptor is unknown. Nothing much larger sits one base from this clone, and base qualities are not available. The instrument given in TCRdb is NextSeq 500. The QIAseq Immune Repertoire RNA Library Kit, Human TCR Panel was used to prepare TCR libraries from around 14 ng of total RNA. TCR libraries were sequenced on an Illumina NextSeq with a Mid Output V2 kit, and asymmetric 261x41 paired-end reads were used. Every TCR library was diluted to roughly 4 nM, then pooled, denatured and loaded at 0.8 to 1 pM. The study's own analysis went as follows. The QIAGEN GeneGlobe Data Analysis Center was used to process TCR FASTQ files, and downstream analysis was done in R 3.5.2. To get clonality, Shannon entropy was normalized by the log of the number of unique productive sequences and the result was subtracted from one. Fisher exact tests at 5% FDR, run separately within each subset, picked out TRA or TRB clonotypes whose abundance differed between baseline and M1. Clonotypes with differential abundance were put into four groups: emerging, expanding, contracting or non-expanding/contracting. Repertoire overlap between patients was measured with Morisita's overlap index. TCRdb itself trimmed the public reads at Q25 with fastp, ran MiXCR and retained productive beta chains. Every entry covers one CDR3 protein and lists the most common genes and DNA from its rows. Clone size and V and J calls follow TCRdb, not the original study. This sample gives 2,000 to 2,500 distinct CDR3 sequences in total; approximately 6.8% of them show up just once. In total, the top ten clones hold around 3% of the sample.

CDR1 LNHDA and CDR2 SQIVND were looked up in the germline V gene (reference sequence). V is trimmed back by 4 bases and J by 5 bases, and the junction contains 5 bases that no gene match accounts for. The CDR3 runs 14 amino acids, cysteine and phenylalanine included. CDR3 DNA only is kept here, 42 bases in frame from base 1. Using a BD FACSAria II cell sorter, four subsets defined by PD-1 and/or TIGIT were sorted out of live CD3+CD8+TCRalphabeta+ cells. Circulating CD8 T cells were sorted into four subsets by PD-1 and TIGIT expression to characterize their relevance to anti-PD-1 therapy response. Both TCR alpha and TCR beta chains were sequenced from each sorted CD8 T-cell subset. Peripheral blood was collected at three points: before the first anti-PD-1 injection, after two injections and after four injections. Ficoll gradient centrifugation was used to isolate PBMCs immediately. Until use, PBMCs were kept cryopreserved in liquid nitrogen in RPMI containing roughly 22% FCS and around 10% DMSO. After thawing, PBMCs were stained with a viability dye plus antibodies against CD3, CD8alpha, TCRalphabeta, PD-1 and TIGIT. Total RNA was extracted with the RNeasy Kit, and every sample reached a RIN above 7.

This TCR came from a human donor with melanoma. Specimen: CD8+ T cells from PBMCs, collected at baseline or after one month of anti-PD-1 therapy (not recorded which). Recombination linked TRBV19 to TRBJ1-5, and 7 junctional nucleotides match TRBD1. The DNA sequence reads TGTGCCAGTAGTACCAGGGGGAGGGATCAGCCCCAGCATTTT. Its protein reads: CASSTRGRDQPQHF.